This TCR beta chain was obtained from a study of identical twins. Study-wide results and caveats: Alpha sequences out of frame and shared by twins had excess low generation probability. High-abundance cord blood beta clonotypes had fewer insertions; memory repertoires showed none. It was cross-sectional statistical analysis, not following the same donors, that the conclusions relied on.

Trimming removed 4 bases at V and 5 bases at J, with 13 bases between. There are 14 residues in the CDR3. Germline CDR1 is SGDLS and CDR2 is YYNGEE. TCRdb re-derived calls from the 5' RACE reads in MiXCR, one entry per CDR3 protein. The table records hundreds of thousands of distinct CDR3 sequences, less than 9% of them present only once. Worth noting for this clonotype: Its specificity is not known.

These sequences were also reported in another study, on yellow fever vaccine responses in identical twins.

The sequenced sample was PBMCs. This TCR derives from a woman between 18 and 30 years old in good health. The chain recombines TRBV9 with TRBJ1-5; D gene unclear. The DNA for the CDR3 is TGTGCCAGCAGCCCCACCATAGGCGATCAGCCCCAGCATTTT. Translating it yields CASSPTIGDQPQHF. Combining the CDR3 with reference TRBV9 and TRBJ1-5 gives the whole variable domain DSGVTQTPKHLITATGQRVTLRCSPRSGDLSVYWYQQSLDQGLQFLIQYYNGEERAKGNILERFSAQQFPDLHSELNLSSLELGDSALYFCASSPTIGDQPQHFGDGTRLSIL.